One sample yielded the 23 T cell receptor beta chains listed below, sequenced in a study of blood T cells in healthy people across ages. Using a J-beta primer mix together with a sample-barcoded 5' primer, a second PCR was run for about 6 to 12 cycles. TCRdb reprocessed the 5' RACE reads with MiXCR, giving one entry per CDR3 protein. The repertoire holds fewer than 900,000 distinct CDR3 sequences, around 45% seen once, with 30% to 40% in the top ten. Specimen: blood. These receptors originate from a woman in her sixties or seventies in good health.

On this clonotype: This could be a read error, since a much larger clone is one nucleotide away. This rearrangement joins TRBV12-3 or TRBV12-4 to TRBJ2-7; TRBD2 matches 14 bases. V lost 8 bases, J lost 7 bases, and 10 bases stayed unmatched. The CDR3 extends over 15 amino acids. The CDR3 sequence: CASAPGTSGGNEQYF. The CDR3 DNA follows: TGTGCCAGCGCCCCCGGGACTAGCGGGGGCAATGAGCAGTACTTC.

This CDR3 reads CASSFGGADEQFF. The CDR3 DNA reads TGTGCCAGCAGCTTTGGAGGGGCGGATGAGCAGTTCTTC. The J gene is TRBJ2-1, the V gene TRBV7-3, with a possible D match to TRBD2 (6 bases). The CDR3 runs to 13 residues. V was trimmed by 3 bases and J by 8 bases, leaving 11 bases between them. In germline, CDR1 is SGHTA, CDR2 FQGTGA.

This rearrangement joins TRBV29-1 to TRBJ2-5, with a tentative D call TRBD1 (6 bases). CDR3 length: 13 residues. Trimming took off 6 bases at V and 5 bases at J, with 16 bases between the two ends. Germline loops: CDR1 SQVTM, CDR2 ANQGSEA. The CDR3 DNA follows: TGCAGCGTCCAAAGGACTCAGGGGGAGACCCAGTACTTC. Amino acid sequence: CSVQRTQGETQYF.

This clonotype was detected a few times. The chain couples TRBV10-3 to TRBJ1-2, with a tentative D call TRBD1 (5 bases). Germline CDR1 reads ENHRY; CDR2 reads SYGVKD. V lost 2 bases, J lost 7 bases, and 11 bases lay in between. CDR3 size: 13 residues. CDR3 DNA: TGTGCCATCAGTGAGGGCAGGGTTGGTGGCTACACCTTC. Its translation is CAISEGRVGGYTF.

This chain uses TRBV7-8 with TRBJ2-4; 10 bases line up with TRBD1. J lost 4 bases, V lost 3 bases, and 9 bases had no gene match. Germline V CDR1 and CDR2: SGHVS, FQNEAQ. The CDR3 loop spans 17 amino acids. The CDR3 DNA sequence: TGTGCCAGCAGCTTTAGGCCTGGGACAGGGGAAAAAAACATTCAGTACTTC. Its protein is CASSFRPGTGEKNIQYF.

The chain recombines TRBV2 with TRBJ2-1; 7 bases map to TRBD1. V was pared by 4 bases and J by 1 base, with 4 bases of the junction left unmatched. The CDR3 runs 15 residues. Germline lookup yields CDR1 SNHLY and CDR2 FYNNEI. The CDR3 sequence is CASSAGTESYNEQFF. The CDR3, as DNA: TGTGCCAGCAGTGCCGGGACAGAGTCCTACAATGAGCAGTTCTTC.

Ten or more counts support this clonotype. The gene calls are TRBV2 and TRBJ1-6, with a weak D call TRBD1 (5 bases). The germline CDR1 and CDR2 sequences are SNHLY and FYNNEI. The CDR3 is made up of 16 amino acids. The V end was cut by 0 bases, the J end by 6 bases, with 12 bases between. CDR3 in DNA: TGTGCCAGCAGTGAAGCTCGCGCGGGGGGTAATTCACCCCTCCACTTT. It yields the protein CASSEARAGGNSPLHF.

The chain couples TRBV24-1 to TRBJ2-7; D is perhaps TRBD1 (6 bases). With the DNA end fitting TRBJ2-5 better, the J assignment may be wrong. This CDR3 has 19 amino acids. From germline, CDR1 is KGHDR and CDR2 SFDVKD. In DNA form, the CDR3 reads TGTGCCACCAGTGATTTGCCCCAGACAGGTCGTGGTTACTCAGAGACCCAGTACTTC. It specifies CATSDLPQTGRGYSETQYF.

This clonotype was seen a handful of times. The V and J genes are TRBV27 and TRBJ2-1, with TRBD1 as a possible D gene (6 bases). CDR3 length equals 12 residues. Germline V lookup: CDR1 MNHEY, CDR2 SMNVEV (reference sequence). V was shortened by 5 bases and J by 5 bases, with 7 bases between the two germline ends. CDR3: CASSRGNNEQFF. The CDR3 bases are TGTGCCAGCAGTAGGGGGAACAATGAGCAGTTCTTC.

V usage is TRBV20-1 and J usage is TRBJ2-5; no reliable D call. Trimming shortened V by 3 bases and J by 0 bases, and 5 bases separated the two germline ends. CDR3 length: 12 amino acids. Germline CDR1 reads DFQATT; CDR2 reads SNEGSKA (reference sequence). The CDR3 coding sequence is TGCAGTGCTAGCAGCGACCAAGAGACCCAGTACTTC. The encoded protein is CSASSDQETQYF.

The CDR3 nucleotides are TGTGCCAGCAGCTTACGTGTGGCGGGAGGGCAGCAAGAGACCCAGTACTTC. Translating gives CASSLRVAGGQQETQYF. This rearrangement joins TRBV7-9 to TRBJ2-5; 9 bases agree with TRBD2. This CDR3 comprises 17 residues. Germline CDR1 SEHNR, CDR2 FQNEAQ (reference sequence). Unmatched junction bases numbered 9, after V lost 2 bases and J lost 2 bases.

This clonotype was seen many times. CDR3 bases: TGCGCCAGCAACTCCGGACAGGTGGGGACTAACTATGGCTACACCTTC. This gives the protein CASNSGQVGTNYGYTF. The V and J genes are TRBV5-1 and TRBJ1-2; 7 bases align to TRBD1. This CDR3 spans 16 amino acids. The trim removed 6 bases at V and 0 bases at J, leaving 11 bases unmatched. CDR1 and CDR2 from the germline V gene are SGHRS and YFSETQ.

The rearrangement uses TRBV20-1 and TRBJ2-7; TRBD2 matches at 12 bases. The germline V gene encodes CDR1 DFQATT and CDR2 SNEGSKA (reference sequence). This CDR3 is 13 amino acids long. V was pared by 8 bases and J by 5 bases, with 7 bases of the junction left unmatched. CDR3 amino acids: CSPRLAGENEQYF. The CDR3 nucleotides are TGCAGTCCTCGACTAGCGGGAGAAAACGAGCAGTACTTC.

Concerning this clonotype itself: Its ends do not fully match the called genes, so a read error is possible. The chain recombines TRBV20-1 with TRBJ2-2; D gene uncertain. Germline CDR1 and CDR2: DFQATT and SNEGSKA (reference sequence). The CDR3 runs to 12 residues. CDR3 in amino acids: CGARVNTGELFF. Here the CDR3 DNA reads TGCGGTGCTAGGGTGAACACCGGGGAGCTGTTTTTT.

The chain carries TRBV6-6 and TRBJ2-1; 7 bases align to TRBD2. The V gene end was trimmed by 2 bases and the J gene end by 10 bases; junction bases not matched to a gene: 5. The CDR3 loop spans 13 amino acids. CDR1 and CDR2 from the germline V gene are MNHNY and SVGAGI (reference sequence). DNA of the CDR3: TGTGCCAGCAGTTACCCCGGGGAGGGGGAGCAGTTCTTC. It is translated as CASSYPGEGEQFF.

The V call is TRBV15, the J call TRBJ2-3; 7 positions match TRBD2. CDR1 and CDR2 (germline): LNHNV, YYDKDF (reference sequence). Unmatched junction bases numbered 8, after V lost 3 bases and J lost 5 bases. The CDR3 extends over 15 amino acids. CDR3 protein: CATSSPGLVGDTQYF. CDR3 coding DNA: TGTGCCACCAGCAGCCCCGGACTAGTCGGAGATACGCAGTATTTT.

This chain joins TRBV20-1 and TRBJ2-5; 7 nucleotides match TRBD1. Germline lookup yields CDR1 DFQATT and CDR2 SNEGSKA (reference sequence). The CDR3 covers 17 residues. Trimming removed 0 bases from V and 5 bases from J; junction bases left unmatched: 15. Here the CDR3 DNA reads TGCAGTGCTAGAGATCCCGGGGACAGTGGTTTGAAGGAGACCCAGTACTTC. Its protein is CSARDPGDSGLKETQYF.

The rearrangement joins TRBV15 to TRBJ1-6, with 8 positions matching TRBD1. CDR1 is LNHNV and CDR2 is YYDKDF in the germline V gene (reference sequence). The CDR3 runs 17 residues. The junction had 10 bases not matched to a gene; V was cut back by 3 bases and J by 6 bases. In DNA form, the CDR3 reads TGTGCCACCAGCAGTGGTCATGGACAGGGTGTTAATTCACCCCTCCACTTT. The encoded protein is CATSSGHGQGVNSPLHF.

This chain connects TRBV7-2 to TRBJ2-5; no reliable D call. Trimming removed 5 bases at V and 11 bases at J, with 15 bases between. The CDR3 length is 12 residues. CDR1 SGHTA and CDR2 FQGNSA come from the germline V gene. The CDR3 sequence: CASSRGESGQYF. The CDR3 nucleotides read TGTGCCAGCAGCCGTGGCGAATCTGGGCAGTACTTC.

The J gene is TRBJ2-7, the V gene TRBV20-1; 10 bases align to TRBD1. Unmatched junction bases numbered 5, after V lost 6 bases and J lost 6 bases. Looked up from germline, CDR1 is DFQATT and CDR2 is SNEGSKA (reference sequence). The CDR3 is 12 residues long. The CDR3 protein is CSAPDRGREQYF. CDR3 in DNA: TGCAGTGCACCAGACAGGGGGCGCGAGCAGTACTTC.

This chain joins TRBV6-2 or TRBV6-3 and TRBJ2-1; D is ambiguous. The V end was cut by 0 bases, the J end by 8 bases, with 17 bases between. The CDR3 loop spans 16 amino acids. Germline CDR1 and CDR2: MNHEY and SVGEGT. The CDR3 bases are TGTGCCAGCAGTTACTCTGGGATCGCAACCGTGGATGAGCAGTTCTTC. It is translated as CASSYSGIATVDEQFF.

Details on this clonotype: A much larger clone sits a single nucleotide away, making a read error possible. The chain links TRBV6-2 or TRBV6-3 to TRBJ2-7; D is unclear. Looked up from germline, CDR1 is MNHEY and CDR2 is SVGEGT. This CDR3 spans 11 amino acids. Trimming pared 1 base from V and 3 bases from J, leaving 1 base between. The CDR3 loop is CASSYYYEQYF. The CDR3 DNA reads as TGTGCCAGCAGTTACTACTACGAGCAGTACTTC.

This clonotype has just one count. An end of the junction differs from the germline gene, which may be a read error. This CDR3 is CASFSGIGNELFF. The CDR3 coding sequence is TGTGCCAGCTTTAGCGGAATTGGCAATGAGCTGTTCTTC. J is TRBJ2-1 and V is TRBV6-2 or TRBV6-3; a possible D gene is TRBD2 (6 bases). The CDR3 is made up of 13 amino acids. Looked up from germline, CDR1 is MNHEY and CDR2 is SVGEGT.